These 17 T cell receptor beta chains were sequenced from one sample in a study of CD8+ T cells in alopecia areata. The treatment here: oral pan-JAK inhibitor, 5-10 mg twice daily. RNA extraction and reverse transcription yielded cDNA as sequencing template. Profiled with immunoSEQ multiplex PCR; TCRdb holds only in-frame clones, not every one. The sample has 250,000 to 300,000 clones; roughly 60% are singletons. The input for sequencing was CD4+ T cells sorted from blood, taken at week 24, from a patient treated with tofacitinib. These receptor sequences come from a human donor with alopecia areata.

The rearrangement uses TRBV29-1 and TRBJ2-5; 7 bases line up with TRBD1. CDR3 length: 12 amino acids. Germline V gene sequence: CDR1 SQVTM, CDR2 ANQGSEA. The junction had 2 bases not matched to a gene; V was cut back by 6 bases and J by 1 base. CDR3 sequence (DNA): TGCAGCGTAAGACAGGGCCAAGAGACCCAGTACTTC. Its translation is CSVRQGQETQYF.

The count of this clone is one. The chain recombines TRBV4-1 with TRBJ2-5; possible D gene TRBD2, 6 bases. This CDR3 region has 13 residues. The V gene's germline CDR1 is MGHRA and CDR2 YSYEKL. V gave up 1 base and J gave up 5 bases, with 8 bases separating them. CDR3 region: CASSQAGVETQYF. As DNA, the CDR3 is TGCGCCAGCAGCCAAGCGGGGGTTGAGACCCAGTACTTC.

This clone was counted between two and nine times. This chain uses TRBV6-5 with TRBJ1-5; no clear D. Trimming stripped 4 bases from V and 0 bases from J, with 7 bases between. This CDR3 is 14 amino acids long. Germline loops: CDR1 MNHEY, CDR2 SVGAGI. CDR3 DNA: TGTGCCAGCAGTTTCGGGGATAGCAATCAGCCCCAGCATTTT. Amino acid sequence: CASSFGDSNQPQHF.

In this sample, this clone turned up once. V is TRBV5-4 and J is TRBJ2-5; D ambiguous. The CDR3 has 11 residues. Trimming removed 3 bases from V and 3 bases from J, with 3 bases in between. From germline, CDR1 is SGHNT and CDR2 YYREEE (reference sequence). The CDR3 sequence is CASSWEETQYF. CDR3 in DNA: TGTGCCAGCAGCTGGGAAGAGACCCAGTACTTC.

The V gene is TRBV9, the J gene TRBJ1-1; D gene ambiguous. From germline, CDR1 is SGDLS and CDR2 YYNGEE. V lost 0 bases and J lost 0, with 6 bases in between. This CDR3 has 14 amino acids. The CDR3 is CASSVDPVNTEAFF. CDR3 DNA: TGTGCCAGCAGCGTAGATCCAGTGAACACTGAAGCTTTCTTT. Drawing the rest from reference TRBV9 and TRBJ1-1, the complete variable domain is DSGVTQTPKHLITATGQRVTLRCSPRSGDLSVYWYQQSLDQGLQFLIQYYNGEERAKGNILERFSAQQFPDLHSELNLSSLELGDSALYFCASSVDPVNTEAFFGQGTRLTVV.

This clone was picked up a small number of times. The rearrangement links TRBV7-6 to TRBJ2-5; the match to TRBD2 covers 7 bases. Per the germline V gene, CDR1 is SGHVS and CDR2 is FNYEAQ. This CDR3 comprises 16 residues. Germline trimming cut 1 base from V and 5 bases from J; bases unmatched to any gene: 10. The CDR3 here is CASSLVGGNLFETQYF. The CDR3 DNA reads TGTGCCAGCAGCTTAGTGGGGGGGAATCTTTTTGAGACCCAGTACTTC.

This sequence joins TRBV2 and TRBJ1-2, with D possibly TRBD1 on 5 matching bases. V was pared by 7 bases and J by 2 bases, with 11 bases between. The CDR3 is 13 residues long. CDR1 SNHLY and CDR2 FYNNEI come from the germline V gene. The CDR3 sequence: CASNPGWNYGYTF. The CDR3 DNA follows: TGTGCCAGCAATCCAGGGTGGAACTATGGCTACACCTTC. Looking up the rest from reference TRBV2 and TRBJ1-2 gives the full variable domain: EPEVTQTPSHQVTQMGQEVILRCVPISNHLYFYWYRQILGQKVEFLVSFYNNEISEKSEIFDDQFSVERPDGSNFTLKIRSTKLEDSAMYFCASNPGWNYGYTFGSGTRLTVV.

The CDR3 spells CASSTDRGDSQHF. CDR3 coding DNA: TGTGCCAGCAGCACGGACAGGGGGGATTCCCAGCATTTT. The chain recombines TRBV7-2 with TRBJ1-5; 10 bases match TRBD1. The CDR3 runs 13 residues. After removal of 5 bases from V and 11 bases from J, the junction contained 6 bases not matched to a gene. From germline, CDR1 is SGHTA and CDR2 FQGNSA.

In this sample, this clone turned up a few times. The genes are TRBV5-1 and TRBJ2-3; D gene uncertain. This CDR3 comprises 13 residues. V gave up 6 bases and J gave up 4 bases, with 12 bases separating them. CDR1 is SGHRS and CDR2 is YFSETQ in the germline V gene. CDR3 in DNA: TGCGCCAGCAAGGATACGGGCCCAGATACGCAGTATTTT. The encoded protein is CASKDTGPDTQYF.

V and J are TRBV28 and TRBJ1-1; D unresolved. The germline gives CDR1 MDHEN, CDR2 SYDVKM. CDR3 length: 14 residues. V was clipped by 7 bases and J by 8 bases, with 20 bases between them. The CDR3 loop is CASTPGGRTGEAFF. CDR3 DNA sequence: TGTGCCAGCACTCCCGGTGGGAGGACCGGAGAAGCTTTCTTT.

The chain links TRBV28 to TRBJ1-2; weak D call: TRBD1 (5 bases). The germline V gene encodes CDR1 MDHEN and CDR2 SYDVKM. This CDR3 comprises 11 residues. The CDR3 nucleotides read TGTGCTGTGGGGCTGAACTATGGCTACACCTTC. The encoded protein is CAVGLNYGYTF.

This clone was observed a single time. CDR3 loop: CASSQEGARENIQYF. In DNA form, the CDR3 reads TGCGCCAGCAGCCAAGAGGGGGCACGAGAAAACATTCAGTACTTC. The V gene is TRBV4-1, the J gene TRBJ2-4; tentative D call: TRBD1 (6 bases). Looked up from germline, CDR1 is MGHRA and CDR2 is YSYEKL. The CDR3 is 15 residues long. The V gene lost 0 bases and the J gene lost 5 bases, with 11 bases spanning the gap.

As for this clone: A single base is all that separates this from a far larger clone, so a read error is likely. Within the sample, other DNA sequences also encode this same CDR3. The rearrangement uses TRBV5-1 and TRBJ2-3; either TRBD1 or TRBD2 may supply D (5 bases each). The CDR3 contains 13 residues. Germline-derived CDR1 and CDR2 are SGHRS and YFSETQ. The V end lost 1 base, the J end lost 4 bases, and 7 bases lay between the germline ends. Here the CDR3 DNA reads TGCGCCAGCAGCTTGTCGGGGCCAGATACGCAGTATTTT. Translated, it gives CASSLSGPDTQYF.

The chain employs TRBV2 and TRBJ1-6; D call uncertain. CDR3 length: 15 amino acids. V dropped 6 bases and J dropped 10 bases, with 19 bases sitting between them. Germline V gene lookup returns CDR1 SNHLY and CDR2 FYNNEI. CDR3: CASSIRPKTGSPLHF. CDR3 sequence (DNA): TGTGCCAGCAGCATCCGACCTAAGACGGGGTCACCCCTCCACTTT.

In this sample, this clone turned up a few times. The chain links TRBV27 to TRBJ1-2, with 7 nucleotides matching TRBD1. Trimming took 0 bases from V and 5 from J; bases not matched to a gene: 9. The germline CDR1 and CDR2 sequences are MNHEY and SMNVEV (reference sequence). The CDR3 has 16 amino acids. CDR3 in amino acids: CASSLSKGRGRYGYTF. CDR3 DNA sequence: TGTGCCAGCAGTTTATCCAAGGGGAGGGGGCGTTATGGCTACACCTTC.

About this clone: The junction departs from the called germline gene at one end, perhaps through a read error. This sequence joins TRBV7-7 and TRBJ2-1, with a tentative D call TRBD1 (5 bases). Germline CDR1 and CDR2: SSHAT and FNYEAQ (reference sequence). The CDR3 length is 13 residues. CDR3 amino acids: CASSLDRYNEQFF. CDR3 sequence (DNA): TGTGCTAGCAGCTTAGACAGATACAATGAGCAGTTCTTC.

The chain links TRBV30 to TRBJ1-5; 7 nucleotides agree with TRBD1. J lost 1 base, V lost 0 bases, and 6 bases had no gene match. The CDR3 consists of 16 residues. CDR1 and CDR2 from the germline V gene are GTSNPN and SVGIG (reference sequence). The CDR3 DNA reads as TGTGCCTGGAGTGTAGACAGGGAGAAAAGCAATCAGCCCCAGCATTTT. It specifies CAWSVDREKSNQPQHF.